This T cell receptor (beta chain) was documented in a study of blood T cells in healthy people across ages. General study points: Since the PBMCs were unsorted, naive and antigen-experienced cells could not be conclusively compared.

Comments on this clonotype: What it recognizes is unknown.

Every participating donor contributed about 10 milliliters of peripheral blood through a draw. A minimum of 7 million PBMCs was isolated per sample. It was with a sample-barcoded 5' primer and a J-beta primer mix that a second PCR of roughly 7 to 12 cycles was run. A single record per CDR3 protein comes from TCRdb applying MiXCR to the 5' RACE reads. Found here are 1.5 million to 2 million distinct CDR3 sequences, about 49% of them singletons; the top ten hold 2.1%. Germline lookup yields CDR1 MDHEN and CDR2 SYDVKM. Trimming took 6 bases from V and 4 from J, leaving 10 bases between them. This CDR3 spans 12 amino acids.

The source material was blood. The TCR comes from a woman in her thirties or forties in good health. The chain couples TRBV28 to TRBJ2-7; D gene unclear. DNA for the CDR3: TGTGCCAGCAGGCTGGGTGCTTACGAGCAGTACTTC. Residues: CASRLGAYEQYF.